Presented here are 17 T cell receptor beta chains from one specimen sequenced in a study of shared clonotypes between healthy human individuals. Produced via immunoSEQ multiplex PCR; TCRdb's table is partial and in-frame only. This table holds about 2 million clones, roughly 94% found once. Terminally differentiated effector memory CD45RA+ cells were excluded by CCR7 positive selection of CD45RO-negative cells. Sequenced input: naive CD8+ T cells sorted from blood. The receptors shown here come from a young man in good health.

DNA for the CDR3: TGTGCCTGGAGTAGTGGGGCCTCCAGCACAGATACGCAGTATTTT. Its protein product is CAWSSGASSTDTQYF. The chain carries TRBV30 and TRBJ2-3, with D tentatively TRBD1 (5 bases). Trimming removed 2 bases from V and 0 bases from J, with 12 bases in between. This CDR3 is built from 15 residues. The germline gives CDR1 GTSNPN, CDR2 SVGIG (reference sequence).

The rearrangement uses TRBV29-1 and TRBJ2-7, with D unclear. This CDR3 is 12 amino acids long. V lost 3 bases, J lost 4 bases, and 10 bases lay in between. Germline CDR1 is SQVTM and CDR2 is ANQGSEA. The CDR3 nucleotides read TGCAGCGTTGAGTTGTCAGCTTACGAGCAGTACTTC. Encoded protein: CSVELSAYEQYF.

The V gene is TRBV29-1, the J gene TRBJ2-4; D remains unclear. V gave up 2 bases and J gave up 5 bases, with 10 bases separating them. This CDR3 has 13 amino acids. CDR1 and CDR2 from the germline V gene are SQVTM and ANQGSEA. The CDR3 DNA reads TGCAGCGTTGAAATCGGCTCACAAAACATTCAGTACTTC. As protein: CSVEIGSQNIQYF.

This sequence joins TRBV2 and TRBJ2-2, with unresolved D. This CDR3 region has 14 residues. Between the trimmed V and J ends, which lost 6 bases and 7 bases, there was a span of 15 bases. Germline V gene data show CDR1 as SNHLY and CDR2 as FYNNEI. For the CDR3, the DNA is TGTGCCAGCAGCCCTTGGAATGAACGCGGGGAGCTGTTTTTT. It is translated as CASSPWNERGELFF.

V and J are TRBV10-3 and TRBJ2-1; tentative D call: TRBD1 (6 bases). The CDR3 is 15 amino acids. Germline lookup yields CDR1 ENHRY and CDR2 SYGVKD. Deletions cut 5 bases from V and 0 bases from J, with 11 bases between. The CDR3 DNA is TGTGCCATCAGTTCCGACAGGAGCTCCTACAATGAGCAGTTCTTC. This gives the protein CAISSDRSSYNEQFF.

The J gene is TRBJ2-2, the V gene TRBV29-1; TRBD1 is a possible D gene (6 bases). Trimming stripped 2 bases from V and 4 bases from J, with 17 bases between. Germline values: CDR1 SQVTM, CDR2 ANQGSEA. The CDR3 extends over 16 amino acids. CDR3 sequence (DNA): TGCAGCGTTGAACGAGGCCGGGACATAGGCACCGGGGAGCTGTTTTTT. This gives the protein CSVERGRDIGTGELFF.

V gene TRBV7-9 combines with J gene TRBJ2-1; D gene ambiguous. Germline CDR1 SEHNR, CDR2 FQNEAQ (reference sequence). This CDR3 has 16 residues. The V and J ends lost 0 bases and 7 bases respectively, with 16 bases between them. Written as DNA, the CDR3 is TGTGCCAGCAGCTTAGCCTGGGCCCGCTTTAAGAATGAGCAGTTCTTC. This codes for CASSLAWARFKNEQFF.

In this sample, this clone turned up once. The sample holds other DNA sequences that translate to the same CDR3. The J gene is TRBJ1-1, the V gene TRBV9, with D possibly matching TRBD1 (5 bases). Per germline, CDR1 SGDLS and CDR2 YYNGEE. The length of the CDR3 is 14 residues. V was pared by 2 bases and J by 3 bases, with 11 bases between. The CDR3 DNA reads TGTGCCAGCAGCGTGTTAGGGGCGGACACTGAAGCTTTCTTT. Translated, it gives CASSVLGADTEAFF.

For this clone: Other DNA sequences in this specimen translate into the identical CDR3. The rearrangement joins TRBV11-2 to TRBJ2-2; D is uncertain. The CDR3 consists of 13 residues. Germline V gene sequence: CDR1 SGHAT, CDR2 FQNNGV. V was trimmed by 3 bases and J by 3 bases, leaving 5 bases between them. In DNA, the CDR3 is TGTGCCAGCAGCTTTGAAGACACCGGGGAGCTGTTTTTT. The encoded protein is CASSFEDTGELFF.

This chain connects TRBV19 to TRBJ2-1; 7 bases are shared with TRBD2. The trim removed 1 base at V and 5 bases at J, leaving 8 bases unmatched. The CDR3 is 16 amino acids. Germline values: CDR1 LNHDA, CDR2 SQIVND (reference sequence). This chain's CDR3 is CASSIGLSGPDNEQFF. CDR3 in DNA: TGTGCCAGTAGTATAGGTCTTAGCGGGCCCGACAATGAGCAGTTCTTC.

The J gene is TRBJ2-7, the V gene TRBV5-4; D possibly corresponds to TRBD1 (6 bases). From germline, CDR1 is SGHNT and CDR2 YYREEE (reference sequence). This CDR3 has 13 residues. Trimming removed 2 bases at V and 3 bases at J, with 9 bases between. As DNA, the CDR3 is TGTGCCAGCAGCTTAATGGACAGCTACGAGCAGTACTTC. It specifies CASSLMDSYEQYF. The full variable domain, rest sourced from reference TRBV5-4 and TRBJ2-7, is ETGVTQSPTHLIKTRGQQVTLRCSSQSGHNTVSWYQQALGQGPQFIFQYYREEENGRGNFPPRFSGLQFPNYSSELNVNALELDDSALYLCASSLMDSYEQYFGPGTRLTVT.

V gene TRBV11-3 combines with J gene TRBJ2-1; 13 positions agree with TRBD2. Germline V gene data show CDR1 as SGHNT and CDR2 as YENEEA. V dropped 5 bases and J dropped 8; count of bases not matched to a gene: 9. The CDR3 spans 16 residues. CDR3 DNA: TGTGCCAGCAGCACATGGACTAGCGGGAGTTTAGATGAGCAGTTCTTC. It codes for CASSTWTSGSLDEQFF.

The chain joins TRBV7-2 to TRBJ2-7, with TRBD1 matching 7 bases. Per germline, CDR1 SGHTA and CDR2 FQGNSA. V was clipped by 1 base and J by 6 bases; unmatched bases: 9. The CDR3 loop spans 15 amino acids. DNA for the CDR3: TGTGCCAGCAGCTTAGTGGTTGGACAGGCTACCGAGCAGTACTTC. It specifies CASSLVVGQATEQYF.

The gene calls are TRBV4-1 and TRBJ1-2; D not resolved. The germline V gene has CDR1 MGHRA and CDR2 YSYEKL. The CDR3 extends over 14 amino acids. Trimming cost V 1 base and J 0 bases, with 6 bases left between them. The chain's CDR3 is CASSQVVPNYGYTF. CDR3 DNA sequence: TGCGCCAGCAGCCAAGTCGTTCCTAACTATGGCTACACCTTC.

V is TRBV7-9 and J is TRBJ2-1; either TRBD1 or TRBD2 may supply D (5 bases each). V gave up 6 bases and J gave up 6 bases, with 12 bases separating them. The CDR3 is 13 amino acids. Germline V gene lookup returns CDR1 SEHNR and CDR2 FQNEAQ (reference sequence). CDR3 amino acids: CASRSGTVNEQFF. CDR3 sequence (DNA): TGTGCCAGCAGGTCCGGGACCGTCAATGAGCAGTTCTTC.

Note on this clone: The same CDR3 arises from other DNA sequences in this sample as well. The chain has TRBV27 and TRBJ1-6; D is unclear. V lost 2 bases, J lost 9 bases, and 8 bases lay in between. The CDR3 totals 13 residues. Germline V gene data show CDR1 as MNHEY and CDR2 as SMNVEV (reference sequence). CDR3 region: CASSLGSSSPLHF. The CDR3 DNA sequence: TGTGCCAGCAGTTTAGGCAGCAGTTCACCCCTCCACTTT.

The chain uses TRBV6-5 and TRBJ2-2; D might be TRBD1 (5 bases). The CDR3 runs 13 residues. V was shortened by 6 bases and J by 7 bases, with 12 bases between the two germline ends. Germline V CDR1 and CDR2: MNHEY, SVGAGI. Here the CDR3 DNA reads TGTGCCAGCAGCCAGGGATACGGCGGGGAGCTGTTTTTT. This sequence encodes CASSQGYGGELFF.